This T cell receptor (beta chain) was recorded in a study of CD8 T cells in Susac syndrome. Whole-study results and caveats: Clonal expansion was not seen in any Susac syndrome CD4+ T cell repertoire.

Trimming took 0 bases from V and 3 from J; bases not matched to a gene: 8. From germline, CDR1 is ENHRY and CDR2 SYGVKD. This CDR3 region has 17 residues. Regarding this clonotype: Its specificity is not known.

RNA totalling roughly 0.45 to 1 ug underwent reverse transcription with random hexamers. The immunoSEQ assay covered 54 Vbeta and 13 Jbeta segments for CDR3. TCRdb reanalysed the immunoSEQ multiplex PCR reads using MiXCR and keeps one entry per CDR3 protein. This sample has 150,000 to 200,000 distinct CDR3 sequences; 85% to 95% occur once, and the top ten carry 0.099%. While CD8+ and CD4+ T cells were isolated negatively, TEMRA cells were enriched by FACS. Material for sequencing was CD4+ T cells from PBMCs. This chain connects TRBV10-3 to TRBJ2-7; 10 bases agree with TRBD1. This TCR was recovered from a human donor with Susac syndrome. The CDR3 reads CAISESGQGSKFYEQYF. The CDR3 DNA follows: TGTGCCATCAGTGAGTCGGGACAGGGGTCGAAGTTCTACGAGCAGTACTTC.